This passage covers 10 T cell receptor beta chains from one sample sequenced in a study of resident and recirculating memory T cells in vitiligo. The method was immunoSEQ multiplex PCR; TCRdb's version includes in-frame clones alone and lacks a portion of them. The sample contains tens of thousands of clones, 90% to 95% of which appear only once. Sequencing was done on a sample of blood. The receptor source for this set is a male donor with vitiligo.

The V call is TRBV19, the J call TRBJ2-3; 7 nucleotides line up with TRBD2. J gave up 4 bases and V 5 bases, and 3 bases lay outside the gene matches. The CDR3 covers 13 residues. Germline assignment: CDR1 LNHDA and CDR2 SQIVND (reference sequence). The CDR3 coding sequence is TGTGCCAGTAGTCTCGGACTAGCAGATACGCAGTATTTT. Translated, it gives CASSLGLADTQYF.

This clone has only one observation. CDR3 sequence reads: CASSLGSWRGLQETQYF. The CDR3 DNA sequence: TGTGCCAGCAGCTTAGGGAGCTGGCGGGGCTTACAAGAGACCCAGTACTTC. V gene TRBV7-9 combines with J gene TRBJ2-5, with D perhaps TRBD2 (6 bases). The CDR3 has 17 residues. Germline CDR1 reads SEHNR; CDR2 reads FQNEAQ (reference sequence). V dropped 1 base and J dropped 2 bases, with 17 bases sitting between them.

Only one count was recorded for this clone. This rearrangement joins TRBV15 to TRBJ1-5; weak D call: TRBD1 (5 bases). CDR3 length equals 15 residues. Germline CDR1 is LNHNV and CDR2 is YYDKDF (reference sequence). V was shortened by 0 bases and J by 5 bases, with 11 bases between the two germline ends. CDR3 in amino acids: CATSRDLVGDQPQHF. The CDR3 DNA reads as TGTGCCACCAGCAGAGATCTTGTAGGGGATCAGCCCCAGCATTTT.

This clone appeared once. The chain couples TRBV2 to TRBJ2-7; 7 nucleotides agree with TRBD1. V gave up 10 bases and J gave up 4 bases; unmatched junction bases: 13. CDR3 size: 14 residues. CDR1 SNHLY and CDR2 FYNNEI come from the germline V gene. In nucleotides, the CDR3 is TGTGCCACCCAGACCGACAGGGAAGGGTACGAGCAGTACTTC. It codes for CATQTDREGYEQYF.

The chain is built from TRBV2 and TRBJ2-7, with TRBD2 identical over 7 bases. Germline CDR1 reads SNHLY; CDR2 reads FYNNEI. The CDR3 runs to 14 residues. The junction had 7 bases not matched to a gene; V was cut back by 3 bases and J by 5 bases. The CDR3 region has the DNA TGTGCCAGCAGTGAGGGGGGGGAGTCCAACGAGCAGTACTTC. Residues: CASSEGGESNEQYF.

This chain connects TRBV6-5 to TRBJ1-4; 7 bases map to TRBD1. Germline V gene data show CDR1 as MNHEY and CDR2 as SVGAGI. With 6 bases clipped from V and 7 bases from J, the junction kept 8 bases outside the gene matches. This CDR3 region has 14 residues. The CDR3 DNA sequence: TGTGCCAGCAGAGCAGGGGGGTCGGGTGAAAAACTGTTTTTT. As protein: CASRAGGSGEKLFF.

This clone has more than one count but fewer than ten. The chain uses TRBV27 and TRBJ1-1, with D hard to call. V lost 1 base to trimming and J lost 6 bases, with 9 bases between them. The CDR3 runs 13 residues. Looked up from germline, CDR1 is MNHEY and CDR2 is SMNVEV (reference sequence). CDR3 sequence reads: CASSLFGESEAFF. The CDR3, as DNA: TGTGCCAGCAGTTTATTTGGAGAATCTGAAGCTTTCTTT.

In its sample, this clone was seen once. V usage is TRBV4-3 and J usage is TRBJ1-2, with 10 bases aligning to TRBD1. Germline V gives CDR1 LGHNA, CDR2 YSLEER. The CDR3 covers 15 residues. J gave up 2 bases and V 4 bases, and 4 bases lay outside the gene matches. DNA of the CDR3: TGCGCCAGCAGCCGGGGGACAGGGGCCAACTATGGCTACACCTTC. Its protein product is CASSRGTGANYGYTF.

The V and J genes are TRBV7-2 and TRBJ2-1; 11 bases fit TRBD2. The trim removed 1 base at V and 10 bases at J, leaving 6 bases unmatched. There are 15 residues in the CDR3. CDR1 and CDR2 from the germline V gene are SGHTA and FQGNSA. The CDR3 reads CASSLVSSGGAEQFF. CDR3 DNA: TGTGCCAGCAGCTTAGTGAGTAGCGGGGGGGCCGAGCAGTTCTTC.

The chain is built from TRBV6-4 and TRBJ2-6; 7 bases are shared with TRBD1. CDR1 and CDR2 (germline): MRHNA, SNTAGT. Trimming removed 0 bases from V and 0 bases from J; junction bases left unmatched: 2. This CDR3 is built from 17 residues. As DNA, the CDR3 is TGTGCCAGCAGTGACTCATCAGGGGGCTCTGGGGCCAACGTCCTGACTTTC. This encodes CASSDSSGGSGANVLTF.